These 6 T cell receptor beta chains came from one sample sequenced in a study of T-cell memory formation after mild COVID-19. From the 5' RACE reads, TCRdb called clonotypes with MiXCR, one entry per CDR3 protein. The sample holds about 400,000 distinct CDR3 sequences, 24% seen once. The source material was PBMCs or a T cell subset sorted from them (not recorded which). These receptors came from an adult woman who had mild COVID-19 (a few samples of this study predate the infection). Cell type and time point are not known.

This chain uses TRBV5-6 with TRBJ2-7; D is unresolved. CDR1 is SGHDT, CDR2 YYEEEE, per germline. The CDR3 length is 13 residues. V was cut by 0 bases and J by 4 bases, with 8 bases left in between. CDR3 nucleotides: TGTGCCAGCAGCTTGGTAGCAGCATACGAGCAGTACTTC. This codes for CASSLVAAYEQYF.

The rearrangement joins TRBV5-1 to TRBJ1-5, with TRBD1 matching 7 bases. V shed 3 bases, J shed 7 bases, and the junction held 7 bases outside the gene matches. The CDR3 spans 14 residues. The germline V gene has CDR1 SGHRS and CDR2 YFSETQ. CDR3 loop: CASSSTGFEQPQHF. As DNA, the CDR3 is TGCGCCAGCAGCTCGACAGGGTTCGAACAGCCCCAGCATTTT.

V is TRBV12-3 or TRBV12-4 and J is TRBJ1-2; D is ambiguous. Between the trimmed V and J ends, which lost 3 bases and 0 bases, there was a span of 11 bases. This CDR3 region has 15 residues. The CDR3 spells CASSFGARANYGYTF. In DNA form, the CDR3 reads TGTGCCAGCAGTTTTGGTGCCAGAGCTAACTATGGCTACACCTTC.

This clonotype has a handful of counts. The V and J genes are TRBV29-1 and TRBJ2-3; D could derive from TRBD1 or TRBD2 (6 bases each). The CDR3 covers 17 residues. V dropped 6 bases and J dropped 1 base, with 23 bases sitting between them. Germline V CDR1 and CDR2: SQVTM, ANQGSEA. The CDR3 region has the DNA TGCAGCGTAGGCGAAACAAGGGGGGTCCGAGGCACAGATACGCAGTATTTT. This translates into CSVGETRGVRGTDTQYF.

V gene TRBV9 combines with J gene TRBJ2-7, with D perhaps matching TRBD2 (6 bases). In germline, CDR1 is SGDLS, CDR2 YYNGEE. There are 15 residues in the CDR3. V gave up 0 bases and J gave up 0 bases, with 10 bases separating them. The CDR3 region has the DNA TGTGCCAGCAGCGTAGGGGACGGGAGCTCCTACGAGCAGTACTTC. Protein: CASSVGDGSSYEQYF.

The J gene is TRBJ2-1, the V gene TRBV14; 10 bases fit TRBD2. J gave up 6 bases and V 8 bases, and 10 bases lay outside the gene matches. From germline, CDR1 is SGHDN and CDR2 FVKESK. The CDR3 spans 15 residues. CDR3 sequence: CASVKTSGLSNEQFF. The CDR3 bases are TGTGCCAGCGTAAAGACTAGCGGGCTCTCCAATGAGCAGTTCTTC.